The rows below give T cell receptor beta chains drawn from one sample of a study of cytomegalovirus exposure and HLA in healthy donors. Assay used: immunoSEQ multiplex PCR; TCRdb lists only in-frame clones, some missing. The repertoire holds about 130,000 clones, 75% to 90% seen once, with 1% in the top ten. Sequenced sample: PBMCs. The receptor source for this set is a middle-aged man in good health and CMV-seronegative. Each CDR3 is given with its conserved first and last residue. Fields, in order: clone size, D gene, V gene, CDR3 length, J gene, CDR3 protein, CDR3 DNA. The D gene is left open where the match is weak. Not every row has a clone size; where given, it reads once, few, many or a size class.

NA	TRBD1	TRBV10-3	16	TRBJ2-6	CAISGQGGSGANVLTF	TGTGCCATCAGTGGACAGGGTGGCTCTGGGGCCAACGTCCTGACTTTC
NA	NA	TRBV5-1	15	TRBJ1-4	CASSLAGDSWEKLFF	TGCGCCAGCAGCTTGGCCGGTGACAGTTGGGAAAAACTGTTTTTT
NA	NA	TRBV2	15	TRBJ2-7	CASSEDGQLPYEQYF	TGTGCCAGCAGTGAGGATGGGCAGCTCCCCTACGAGCAGTACTTC
NA	NA	TRBV28	12	TRBJ1-5	CASGASNQPQHF	TGTGCCAGTGGGGCTAGCAATCAGCCCCAGCATTTT
NA	NA	TRBV7-3	15	TRBJ2-3	CASSPTGTPTDTQYF	TGTGCCAGCAGCCCAACGGGGACTCCCACAGATACGCAGTATTTT
NA	NA	TRBV13	14	TRBJ1-2	CASSASGGYYGYTF	TGTGCCAGCAGCGCAAGCGGGGGATACTATGGCTACACCTTC
NA	NA	TRBV7-9	12	TRBJ2-1	CASSYQGYEQFF	TGTGCCAGCAGCTATCAGGGGTATGAGCAGTTCTTC
once	NA	TRBV21-1	21	TRBJ1-5	CASSKPVPGQGAAYSNQPQHF	TGTGCCAGCAGCAAACCGGTTCCTGGACAGGGAGCCGCGTATAGCAATCAGCCCCAGCATTTT
NA	NA	TRBV28	13	TRBJ1-2	CASTLPGIRGYTF	TGTGCCAGCACGCTTCCGGGGATACGTGGCTACACCTTC
NA	TRBD1	TRBV27	14	TRBJ1-5	CASSFQGANQPQHF	TGTGCCAGCAGTTTTCAGGGGGCAAATCAGCCCCAGCATTTT
NA	TRBD2	TRBV11-2	15	TRBJ2-5	CASSILGGDGETQYF	TGTGCCAGCAGCATCCTGGGAGGGGATGGGGAGACCCAGTACTTC
NA	NA	TRBV30	14	TRBJ2-1	CAWSGLAPHNEQFF	TGTGCCTGGAGTGGGCTAGCGCCCCACAATGAGCAGTTCTTC
NA	TRBD2	TRBV11-3	15	TRBJ2-1	CASSLEGLAVNEQFF	TGTGCCAGCAGCTTGGAGGGACTAGCTGTCAATGAGCAGTTCTTC
once	TRBD2	TRBV7-2	16	TRBJ2-5	CASSLGGLAVRETQYF	TGTGCCAGCAGCTTAGGAGGGCTAGCGGTGCGAGAGACCCAGTACTTC
NA	NA	TRBV19	14	TRBJ1-5	CASSQGISNQPQHF	TGTGCCAGTAGTCAGGGGATTAGCAATCAGCCCCAGCATTTT
NA	NA	TRBV6-1	12	TRBJ1-3	CASSPGRNTIYF	TGTGCCAGCAGTCCGGGTCGGAACACCATATATTTT